Presented here are 12 T cell receptor beta chains from one specimen sequenced in a study of blood T cell repertoires in COVID-19. TCRdb's table, derived via immunoSEQ multiplex PCR, lists solely in-frame clones and lacks some. The top ten clones hold under 4.5% of a sample with under 300,000 clones, 79% of them seen once. The sample comprised peripheral blood. The receptors were sampled from a woman in her thirties or forties with active or convalescent COVID-19.

A few counts support this clone. The chain links TRBV12-3 or TRBV12-4 to TRBJ1-6, with TRBD1 matching over 7 bases. Losses at the gene ends were 5 bases for V and 9 bases for J; bases not matched to a gene: 4. This CDR3 is built from 13 residues. CDR3 region: CASSKRTGSPLHF. DNA of the CDR3: TGTGCCAGCAGTAAAAGGACAGGTTCACCCCTCCACTTT.

The CDR3 here is CASSSSTGDEQYF. The CDR3 coding sequence is TGTGCCAGCAGTTCCTCGACAGGGGACGAGCAGTACTTC. The rearrangement joins TRBV27 to TRBJ2-7; 8 nucleotides agree with TRBD1. The germline V gene has CDR1 MNHEY and CDR2 SMNVEV (reference sequence). CDR3 length: 13 residues. V was pared by 4 bases and J by 5 bases, with 4 bases of the junction left unmatched.

The V and J genes are TRBV5-1 and TRBJ2-1; a possible D gene is TRBD2 (7 bases). Trimming left V 9 bases short and J 15 bases short, with 16 bases between. The CDR3 length is 10 residues. The germline gives CDR1 SGHRS, CDR2 YFSETQ. The CDR3 loop reads CATKGGDGFF. The CDR3 bases are TGCGCCACCAAGGGGGGGGACGGGTTCTTC.

The genes are TRBV15 and TRBJ2-1; 8 bases agree with TRBD2. CDR1 LNHNV and CDR2 YYDKDF come from the germline V gene (reference sequence). V was clipped by 5 bases and J by 1 base; unmatched bases: 4. This CDR3 spans 15 amino acids. CDR3 amino acids: CATSPSGGSYNEQFF. For the CDR3, the DNA is TGTGCCACCAGCCCCAGCGGGGGTTCCTACAATGAGCAGTTCTTC.

The rearrangement uses TRBV2 and TRBJ2-6; D is ambiguous. Trimming took off 2 bases at V and 12 bases at J, with 11 bases between the two ends. CDR1 is SNHLY, CDR2 FYNNEI, per germline. The CDR3 has 13 residues. The CDR3 loop is CASSEQAKVVLTF. CDR3 nucleotides: TGTGCCAGCAGTGAACAGGCTAAGGTCGTCCTGACTTTC.

V and J are TRBV6-5 and TRBJ1-5, with D possibly being TRBD1 (6 bases). V lost 7 bases to trimming and J lost 5 bases, with 15 bases between them. The CDR3 contains 14 residues. Germline-derived CDR1 and CDR2 are MNHEY and SVGAGI. CDR3 DNA sequence: TGTGCCAGCACCACAGGGACCCCTTATCAGCCCCAGCATTTT. Protein product: CASTTGTPYQPQHF.

This clone appeared a few times. The chain carries TRBV5-1 and TRBJ1-2; 7 bases map to TRBD1. The CDR3 is made up of 15 amino acids. V gave up 4 bases and J gave up 3 bases; unmatched junction bases: 9. Looked up from germline, CDR1 is SGHRS and CDR2 is YFSETQ. As DNA, the CDR3 is TGCGCCAGCAGCACAGGACAGGCCTCGGACTATGGCTACACCTTC. This gives the protein CASSTGQASDYGYTF.

This clone was found a few times. V usage is TRBV19 and J usage is TRBJ1-1; 9 positions match TRBD1. The J segment lost 3 bases and the V segment lost 6 bases, leaving 5 bases of the junction unmatched. Germline lookup yields CDR1 LNHDA and CDR2 SQIVND (reference sequence). There are 14 residues in the CDR3. The CDR3 DNA is TGTGCCAGTAGGGACAGGGGTCGACACACTGAAGCTTTCTTT. It translates to CASRDRGRHTEAFF.

The chain employs TRBV24-1 and TRBJ2-1; no firm D call. Per the germline V gene, CDR1 is KGHDR and CDR2 is SFDVKD. The CDR3 runs 13 residues. Trimming removed 2 bases from V and 5 bases from J, with 6 bases in between. This CDR3 is CATSDYMNNEQFF. CDR3 DNA sequence: TGTGCCACCAGTGATTACATGAACAATGAGCAGTTCTTC.

V and J are TRBV28 and TRBJ2-4; 11 bases are shared with TRBD1. CDR3 length: 13 amino acids. CDR1 MDHEN and CDR2 SYDVKM come from the germline V gene. The ends lost 6 bases at V and 5 bases at J; junction bases unmatched: 0. CDR3 sequence: CASRGQGENIQYF. CDR3 nucleotides: TGTGCCAGCAGGGGACAGGGGGAAAACATTCAGTACTTC.

This clone was counted only a few times. This CDR3 reads CASRRGIQETQYF. The CDR3 DNA reads TGCGCCAGCAGAAGGGGGATCCAAGAGACCCAGTACTTC. The chain carries TRBV4-1 and TRBJ2-5; tentative D call: TRBD1 (6 bases). Germline loops: CDR1 MGHRA, CDR2 YSYEKL. The V end was cut by 6 bases, the J end by 1 base, with 9 bases between. This CDR3 spans 13 amino acids.

The V call is TRBV10-3, the J call TRBJ2-3; 7 bases agree with TRBD2. CDR3 length: 13 residues. Germline V CDR1 and CDR2: ENHRY, SYGVKD. Unmatched junction bases numbered 8, after V lost 10 bases and J lost 4 bases. The CDR3 reads CATLSRGADTQYF. CDR3 coding DNA: TGTGCCACCCTTAGTCGGGGGGCAGATACGCAGTATTTT.